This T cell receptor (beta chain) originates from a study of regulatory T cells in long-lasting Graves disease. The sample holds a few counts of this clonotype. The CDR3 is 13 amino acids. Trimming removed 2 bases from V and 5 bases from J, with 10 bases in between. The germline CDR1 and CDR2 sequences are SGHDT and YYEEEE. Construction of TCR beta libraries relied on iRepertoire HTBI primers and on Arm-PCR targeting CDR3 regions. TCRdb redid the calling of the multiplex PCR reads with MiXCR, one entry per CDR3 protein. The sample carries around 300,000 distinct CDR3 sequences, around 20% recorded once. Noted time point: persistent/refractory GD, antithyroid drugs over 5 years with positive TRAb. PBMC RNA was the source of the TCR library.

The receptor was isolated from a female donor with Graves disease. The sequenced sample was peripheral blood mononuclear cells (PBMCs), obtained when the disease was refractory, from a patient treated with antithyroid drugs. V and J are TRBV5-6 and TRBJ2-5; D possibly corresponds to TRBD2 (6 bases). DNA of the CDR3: TGTGCCAGCAGCTTTGGAGGGTGGGAGACCCAGTACTTC. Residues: CASSFGGWETQYF.